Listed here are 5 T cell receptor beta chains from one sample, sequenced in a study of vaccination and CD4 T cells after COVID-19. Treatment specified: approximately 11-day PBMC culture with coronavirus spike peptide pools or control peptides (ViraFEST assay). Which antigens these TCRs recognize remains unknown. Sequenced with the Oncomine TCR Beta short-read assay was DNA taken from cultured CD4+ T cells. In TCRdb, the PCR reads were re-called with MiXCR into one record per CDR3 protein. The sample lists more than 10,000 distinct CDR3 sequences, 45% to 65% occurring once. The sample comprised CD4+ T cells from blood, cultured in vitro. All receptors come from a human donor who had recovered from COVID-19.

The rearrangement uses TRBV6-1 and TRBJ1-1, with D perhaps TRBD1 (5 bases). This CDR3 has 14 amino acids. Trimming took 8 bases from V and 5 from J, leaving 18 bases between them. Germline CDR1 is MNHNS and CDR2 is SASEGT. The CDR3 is CASSQVSGGTEAFF. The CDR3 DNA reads TGTGCCAGCTCCCAGGTTAGCGGGGGGACTGAAGCTTTCTTT.

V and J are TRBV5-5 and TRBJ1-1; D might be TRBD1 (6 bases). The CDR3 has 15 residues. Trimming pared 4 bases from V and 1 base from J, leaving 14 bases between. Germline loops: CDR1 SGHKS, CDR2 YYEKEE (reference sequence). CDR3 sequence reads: CASSRNRVGNTEAFF. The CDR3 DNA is TGTGCCAGCAGCCGCAACAGGGTTGGGAACACTGAAGCTTTCTTT.

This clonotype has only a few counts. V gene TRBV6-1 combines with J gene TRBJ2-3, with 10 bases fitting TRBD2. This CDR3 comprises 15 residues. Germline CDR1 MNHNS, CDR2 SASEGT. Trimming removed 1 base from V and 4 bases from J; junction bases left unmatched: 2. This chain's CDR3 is CASSEEAGGPDTQYF. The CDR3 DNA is TGTGCCAGCAGTGAAGAAGCGGGAGGGCCAGATACGCAGTATTTT.

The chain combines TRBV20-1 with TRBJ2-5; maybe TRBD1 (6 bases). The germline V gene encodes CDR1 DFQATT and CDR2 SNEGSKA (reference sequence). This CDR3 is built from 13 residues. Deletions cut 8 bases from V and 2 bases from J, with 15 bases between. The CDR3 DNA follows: TGCAGTCTATACGGACAGAGACAAGAGACCCAGTACTTC. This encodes CSLYGQRQETQYF.

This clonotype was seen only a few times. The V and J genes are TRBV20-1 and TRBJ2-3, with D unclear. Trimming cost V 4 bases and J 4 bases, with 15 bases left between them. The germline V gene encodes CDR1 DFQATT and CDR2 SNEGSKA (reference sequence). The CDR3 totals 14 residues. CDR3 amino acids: CSAKLSVPADTQYF. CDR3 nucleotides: TGCAGTGCTAAGCTTTCAGTCCCGGCAGATACGCAGTATTTT.